The T cell receptor beta chain described here comes from a study of T cells in localized non-small cell lung cancer. General study findings and limits: Because sequencing included only one region (of the tumor), heterogeneity remains possible. Detection in adjacent lung was observed for a median 57 of the top 100 tumor clones.

The V end was cut by 2 bases, the J end by 0 bases, with 5 bases between. The CDR3 is made up of 14 amino acids. CDR1 and CDR2 from the germline V gene are MNHEY and SVGAGI. Produced via immunoSEQ multiplex PCR; TCRdb's table is partial and in-frame only. The top ten clones hold more than 20% of a sample with tens of thousands of clones, 70% to 90% of them seen once. On this clone itself: No antigen is known for it.

The rearrangement uses TRBV6-5 and TRBJ1-3; no reliable D call. This receptor was obtained from a woman aged 40 to 75 with stage I squamous cell lung carcinoma. Source: peripheral blood, taken before any cancer treatment. Written as DNA, the CDR3 is TGTGCCAGCAGTTACGGGAGCTCTGGAAACACCATATATTTT. Amino acid sequence: CASSYGSSGNTIYF.